This section outlines one T cell receptor (beta chain) sequence together with its context. This specimen comes from a study of CD8 T cells in Susac syndrome. The authors reverse transcribed roughly 0.5 to 1 ug RNA with random hexamers. Amplification of TCR beta CDR3 used immunoSEQ multiplex PCR across 54 Vbeta and 13 Jbeta. TCRdb re-analysed the immunoSEQ multiplex PCR reads in MiXCR, keeping a single row per CDR3 protein. Found here are 200,000 to 300,000 distinct CDR3 sequences, 80% to 95% of them singletons; the top ten hold around 0.067%. Negative isolation was used for CD8+ and CD4+ T cells, and FACS enrichment was applied to TEMRA cells. CDR1 and CDR2 (germline): LGHDT, YNNKEL (reference sequence). Trimming shortened V by 7 bases and J by 3 bases, and 9 bases separated the two germline ends. This CDR3 region has 12 residues.

This TCR was sampled from a human donor with multiple sclerosis. Sequenced material: CD4+ T cells from PBMCs. The chain employs TRBV3-1 and TRBJ1-2; no clear D gene. The CDR3 DNA reads TGTGCCAGCATGGGTTTTTACTATGGCTACACCTTC. Amino acid sequence: CASMGFYYGYTF.